This T cell receptor (beta chain) stems from a study of blood T cell repertoires in COVID-19. The CDR3 has 15 amino acids. The germline V gene has CDR1 SGHRS and CDR2 YFSETQ. Trimming took 4 bases from V and 0 from J; bases not matched to a gene: 4. Repertoires were generated with immunoSEQ multiplex PCR, while TCRdb's copy carries only in-frame clones and drops some. The sample includes more than 50,000 clones, over 80% of them seen just once. The sequence was obtained from a woman aged 55-70 years with acute or convalescent COVID-19. Sequencing used peripheral blood. The chain couples TRBV5-1 to TRBJ1-3; 7 nucleotides match TRBD1. CDR3 protein: CASSDGTVSGNTIYF. CDR3 in DNA: TGCGCCAGCAGCGACGGGACAGTCTCTGGAAACACCATATATTTT.